What follows are 30 T cell receptor beta chains derived from one specimen sequenced in a study of chemoradiotherapy in HPV16-positive cancers. This table comes from immunoSEQ multiplex PCR, and its TCRdb copy is limited to in-frame clones, with some not included. The sample has 22,000 or so clones, over 85% seen once; the top ten hold more than 5%. Specimen: blood, collected from a patient who underwent chemoradiotherapy. Every receptor here comes from a human donor with HPV-associated anogenital cancer.

The rearrangement links TRBV9 to TRBJ1-2; weak D call: TRBD1 (6 bases). The CDR3 extends over 13 amino acids. Trimming removed 4 bases from V and 8 bases from J, with 15 bases in between. The germline CDR1 and CDR2 sequences are SGDLS and YYNGEE. The CDR3 loop is CASSTTGLKGYTF. The CDR3 bases are TGTGCCAGCAGCACGACAGGACTTAAGGGCTACACCTTC.

The chain recombines TRBV10-3 with TRBJ2-1; a possible D gene is TRBD2 (5 bases). Looked up from germline, CDR1 is ENHRY and CDR2 is SYGVKD. V was shortened by 6 bases and J by 6 bases, with 18 bases between the two germline ends. This CDR3 contains 15 residues. The CDR3: CAISAMGVQSNEQFF. Here the CDR3 DNA reads TGTGCCATCAGCGCAATGGGAGTCCAAAGCAATGAGCAGTTCTTC.

V usage is TRBV7-6 and J usage is TRBJ1-5; D unclear. V dropped 9 bases and J dropped 10 bases, with 7 bases sitting between them. Germline V gene data show CDR1 as SGHVS and CDR2 as FNYEAQ. The CDR3 runs to 9 residues. CDR3 sequence: CASQTPQHF. CDR3 sequence (DNA): TGTGCCAGTCAAACACCCCAGCATTTT.

This chain's CDR3 is CASSPSGQGSYGYTF. In DNA form, the CDR3 reads TGTGCCAGCAGTCCATCCGGACAGGGTAGCTATGGCTACACCTTC. The chain carries TRBV27 and TRBJ1-2; 8 bases fit TRBD1. CDR1 and CDR2 (germline): MNHEY, SMNVEV (reference sequence). V was pared by 5 bases and J by 4 bases, with 9 bases of the junction left unmatched. The CDR3 has 15 residues.

The chain couples TRBV6-5 to TRBJ1-2; maybe TRBD1 (6 bases). The V gene's germline CDR1 is MNHEY and CDR2 SVGAGI. V lost 6 bases and J 4 bases, leaving 18 bases between the germline ends. The CDR3 is 15 residues long. The CDR3 spells CASSPESTGLYGYTF. The CDR3 region has the DNA TGTGCCAGCAGCCCAGAATCGACAGGTCTCTATGGCTACACCTTC.

The J gene is TRBJ2-3, the V gene TRBV5-1; tentatively, D is TRBD1 or TRBD2 (5 bases each). From germline, CDR1 is SGHRS and CDR2 YFSETQ. The CDR3 is 15 amino acids. The ends were cut back, 1 base at V and 2 bases at J, with 11 bases in the middle. CDR3 in DNA: TGCGCCAGCAGCTTGTCGACGGGGACCACAGATACGCAGTATTTT. Translated, it gives CASSLSTGTTDTQYF.

The rearrangement links TRBV4-1 to TRBJ1-4, with D unclear. CDR1 and CDR2 from the germline V gene are MGHRA and YSYEKL. The CDR3 sequence is 15 residues long. The V gene lost 1 base and the J gene lost 8 bases, with 14 bases spanning the gap. The CDR3: CASSQGGITHEKLFF. CDR3 nucleotide sequence: TGCGCCAGCAGCCAAGGAGGAATTACCCACGAAAAACTGTTTTTT.

The V call is TRBV27, the J call TRBJ1-1, with a possible D match to TRBD1 (6 bases). CDR3 length equals 13 residues. V lost 1 base and J 6 bases, leaving 9 bases between the germline ends. Looked up from germline, CDR1 is MNHEY and CDR2 is SMNVEV (reference sequence). In DNA form, the CDR3 reads TGTGCCAGCAGTTTATGGGGGCGACCTGAAGCTTTCTTT. This sequence encodes CASSLWGRPEAFF.

The chain links TRBV6-5 to TRBJ2-5; TRBD1 matches at 9 bases. This CDR3 spans 13 amino acids. Germline V gene data show CDR1 as MNHEY and CDR2 as SVGAGI. With V trimmed by 6 bases and J by 4 bases, 3 bases remained unmatched. This CDR3 is CASRLQGAETQYF. The CDR3 DNA sequence: TGTGCCAGCAGATTACAGGGGGCAGAGACCCAGTACTTC.

This chain uses TRBV5-5 with TRBJ1-1; D might be TRBD1 (5 bases). Germline CDR1 is SGHKS and CDR2 is YYEKEE (reference sequence). V was clipped by 4 bases and J by 3 bases, with 16 bases between them. CDR3 size: 15 residues. The CDR3 is CASSPLSGDYTEAFF. CDR3 sequence (DNA): TGTGCCAGCAGCCCCCTTTCTGGGGACTACACTGAAGCTTTCTTT.

The chain couples TRBV18 to TRBJ1-1; D gene unclear. CDR1 and CDR2 from the germline V gene are KGHSH and LQKENI. V lost 0 bases, J lost 1 base, and 9 bases lay in between. This CDR3 has 15 amino acids. The CDR3 DNA sequence: TGTGCCAGCTCACCACCGGGTAAGACGAACACTGAAGCTTTCTTT. Translated: CASSPPGKTNTEAFF.

The chain has TRBV5-8 and TRBJ2-7; TRBD2 might be the D (6 bases). V lost 0 bases and J lost 6, with 10 bases in between. This CDR3 is 13 amino acids long. Per germline, CDR1 SGHTS and CDR2 YDEGEE. Written as DNA, the CDR3 is TGTGCCAGCAGCTTGGATAGGGGAGGCGAGCAGTACGTC. Protein: CASSLDRGGEQYV.

The V call is TRBV19, the J call TRBJ1-1; TRBD1 aligns across 10 bases. J gave up 8 bases and V 9 bases, and 6 bases lay outside the gene matches. The CDR3 length is 12 residues. Germline CDR1 is LNHDA and CDR2 is SQIVND (reference sequence). CDR3 protein: CASRQGAWEAFF. The CDR3 DNA follows: TGTGCCAGCCGACAGGGGGCTTGGGAAGCTTTCTTT. Full variable domain (outside the CDR3, taken from reference TRBV19 and TRBJ1-1): DGGITQSPKYLFRKEGQNVTLSCEQNLNHDAMYWYRQDPGQGLRLIYYSQIVNDFQKGDIAEGYSVSREKKESFPLTVTSAQKNPTAFYLCASRQGAWEAFFGQGTRLTVV.

The V and J genes are TRBV7-9 and TRBJ2-7; 7 nucleotides align to TRBD1. Losses at the gene ends were 1 base for V and 4 bases for J; bases not matched to a gene: 7. CDR1 and CDR2 (germline): SEHNR, FQNEAQ (reference sequence). The CDR3 totals 15 residues. The CDR3: CASSLGQGPSYEQYV. CDR3 bases: TGTGCCAGCAGCTTAGGACAGGGACCCTCTTACGAGCAGTACGTC.

The chain combines TRBV25-1 with TRBJ1-1; a weak D match, TRBD1 (6 bases). Germline-derived CDR1 and CDR2 are MGHDK and SYGVNS. V lost 6 bases to trimming and J lost 5 bases, with 19 bases between them. The CDR3 consists of 15 residues. The CDR3, as DNA: TGTGCCAGCAGGATCACACAGGGTGTATGGACTGAAGCTTTCTTT. Translation: CASRITQGVWTEAFF.

The V call is TRBV30, the J call TRBJ1-1; D is undetermined. The V and J ends lost 2 bases and 0 bases respectively, with 7 bases between them. The CDR3 is 13 residues long. In germline, CDR1 is GTSNPN, CDR2 SVGIG (reference sequence). The CDR3 nucleotides read TGTGCCTGGAGTAGACTGATGAACACTGAAGCTTTCTTT. Its protein product is CAWSRLMNTEAFF.

The J gene is TRBJ2-1, the V gene TRBV19; 8 bases are shared with TRBD1. Unmatched junction bases numbered 15, after V lost 5 bases and J lost 6 bases. The length of the CDR3 is 17 residues. Germline-derived CDR1 and CDR2 are LNHDA and SQIVND (reference sequence). CDR3 nucleotide sequence: TGTGCCAGTAGTCCCGGCTTTGCAGGGGGCTCGGGCAATGAGCAGTTCTTC. Encoded protein: CASSPGFAGGSGNEQFF.

The chain uses TRBV11-2 and TRBJ1-2; the D is unclear. Germline assignment: CDR1 SGHAT and CDR2 FQNNGV. V dropped 1 base and J dropped 1 base, with 13 bases sitting between them. The CDR3 spans 16 residues. CDR3 DNA: TGTGCCAGCAGCTTAGGTGTTGTGTCTAGTAACTATGGCTACACCTTC. It is translated as CASSLGVVSSNYGYTF.

This rearrangement joins TRBV4-2 to TRBJ2-7; weak D call: TRBD2 (6 bases). Germline CDR1 reads LGHNA; CDR2 reads YNFKEQ. This CDR3 has 17 residues. Trimming stripped 3 bases from V and 0 bases from J, with 18 bases between. The CDR3 spells CASSHVPGDSHSYEQYF. Written as DNA, the CDR3 is TGTGCCAGCAGCCACGTACCGGGAGATTCCCACTCCTACGAGCAGTACTTC.

The chain joins TRBV7-2 to TRBJ2-3, with D possibly being TRBD1 (6 bases). This CDR3 comprises 14 residues. Germline V gene lookup returns CDR1 SGHTA and CDR2 FQGNSA. The V end was cut by 5 bases, the J end by 7 bases, with 16 bases between. CDR3 in amino acids: CASSTGTFDYTQYF. CDR3 bases: TGTGCCAGCAGCACAGGGACCTTCGATTATACGCAGTATTTT.

The chain links TRBV5-1 to TRBJ1-1, with 10 bases aligning to TRBD1. Unmatched junction bases numbered 11, after V lost 5 bases and J lost 1 base. The germline gives CDR1 SGHRS, CDR2 YFSETQ. CDR3 size: 17 residues. The CDR3 loop reads CASRPNRDRGRNTEAFF. The CDR3 DNA reads as TGCGCCAGCAGACCCAACCGGGACAGGGGCCGGAACACTGAAGCTTTCTTT.

This chain uses TRBV7-8 with TRBJ2-3; D is perhaps TRBD1 or TRBD2 (6 bases each). Per the germline V gene, CDR1 is SGHVS and CDR2 is FQNEAQ. Trimming left V 2 bases short and J 0 bases short, with 9 bases between. The CDR3 is 15 residues long. CDR3 nucleotides: TGTGCCAGCAGCTTACAGGGGACTAGCACAGATACGCAGTATTTT. This sequence encodes CASSLQGTSTDTQYF.

On this clone itself: The identical CDR3 is also encoded by other nucleotide sequences in the sample. The chain joins TRBV5-1 to TRBJ1-4; TRBD1 agrees at 7 bases. The CDR3 runs to 15 residues. CDR1 and CDR2 from the germline V gene are SGHRS and YFSETQ. The J segment lost 7 bases and the V segment lost 4 bases, leaving 10 bases of the junction unmatched. CDR3 amino acids: CASSRRQGAGEKLFF. The CDR3, as DNA: TGCGCCAGCAGCAGGCGACAGGGAGCAGGTGAAAAACTGTTTTTT.

The CDR3 loop is CASSLGGRYEQYV. CDR3 bases: TGTGCCAGCAGCCTGGGAGGCAGATACGAGCAGTACGTC. The chain recombines TRBV7-2 with TRBJ2-7; tentative D call: TRBD2 (6 bases). The CDR3 covers 13 residues. Trimming took 5 bases from V and 4 from J, leaving 12 bases between them. CDR1 and CDR2 (germline): SGHTA, FQGNSA.

This sequence joins TRBV7-9 and TRBJ2-6; a possible D gene is TRBD1 (6 bases). The CDR3 runs to 16 residues. The V end was cut by 5 bases, the J end by 0 bases, with 11 bases between. The V gene's germline CDR1 is SEHNR and CDR2 FQNEAQ (reference sequence). The CDR3 here is CASSQDRPSGANVLTF. The CDR3 nucleotides read TGTGCCAGCAGCCAAGACAGGCCCTCTGGGGCCAACGTCCTGACTTTC.

This chain connects TRBV19 to TRBJ2-6; possibly TRBD1 for D (6 bases). The CDR3 runs to 16 residues. Trimming removed 5 bases at V and 2 bases at J, with 13 bases between. CDR1 and CDR2 from the germline V gene are LNHDA and SQIVND (reference sequence). The CDR3 DNA reads TGTGCCAGTAGTCCGCGCAGGGGTACTGGGGCCAACGTCCTGACTTTC. This sequence encodes CASSPRRGTGANVLTF.

The chain uses TRBV10-3 and TRBJ2-7, with TRBD1 as a possible D gene (6 bases). The CDR3 consists of 12 residues. The V gene lost 6 bases and the J gene lost 5 bases, with 11 bases spanning the gap. Germline loops: CDR1 ENHRY, CDR2 SYGVKD. CDR3 nucleotide sequence: TGTGCCATCAGCACCGGGACAAACGAGCAGTACGTC. Amino acids: CAISTGTNEQYV.

As to this clone: The junction shows a germline mismatch at one end, possibly a read error. V and J are TRBV5-6 and TRBJ2-7, with D perhaps matching TRBD1 (7 bases). CDR3 size: 11 residues. Germline V gene lookup returns CDR1 SGHDT and CDR2 YYEEEE. CDR3 nucleotide sequence: TGTGCCAGCAGCTTGGGGCAGGGGGAGGACTTC. This encodes CASSLGQGEDF.

CDR3 region: CSVRGRGYTF. The CDR3 DNA sequence: TGCAGCGTTCGAGGGCGAGGCTACACCTTC. The chain uses TRBV29-1 and TRBJ1-2; D is undetermined. V dropped 5 bases and J dropped 8 bases, with 9 bases sitting between them. Per germline, CDR1 SQVTM and CDR2 ANQGSEA. The CDR3 is made up of 10 amino acids.

The rearrangement links TRBV15 to TRBJ2-3; D is unresolved. This CDR3 is 15 amino acids long. Germline CDR1 reads LNHNV; CDR2 reads YYDKDF (reference sequence). V lost 0 bases and J 0 bases, leaving 7 bases between the germline ends. The DNA of the CDR3 is TGTGCCACCAGCAGAGATCCGCGGAGCACAGATACGCAGTATTTT. Protein product: CATSRDPRSTDTQYF.